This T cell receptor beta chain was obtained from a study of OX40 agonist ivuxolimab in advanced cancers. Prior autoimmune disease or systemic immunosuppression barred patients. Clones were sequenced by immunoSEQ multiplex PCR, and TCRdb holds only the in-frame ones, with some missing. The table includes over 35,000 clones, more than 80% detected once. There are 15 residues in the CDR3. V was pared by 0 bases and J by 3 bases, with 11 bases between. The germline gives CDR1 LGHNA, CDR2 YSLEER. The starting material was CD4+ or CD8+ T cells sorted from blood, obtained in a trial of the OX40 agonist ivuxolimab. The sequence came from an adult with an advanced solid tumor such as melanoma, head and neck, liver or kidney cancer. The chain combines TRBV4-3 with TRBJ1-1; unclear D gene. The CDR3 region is CASSQDLGWDTEAFF. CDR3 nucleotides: TGCGCCAGCAGCCAAGATCTGGGGTGGGACACTGAAGCTTTCTTT.